This T cell receptor (beta chain) originates from a study of T cell responses to AZD1222 COVID-19 vaccine (dated by TCRdb to about 2021). Regarding the study in general: TCR sequencing was performed for 230 to 250 trial participants, of whom about 210 were given two doses of AZD1222 and roughly 25 were given two doses of MenACWY control vaccine. Trial participants were enrolled by age into 18-55, 56-69 and 70-plus year subgroups, with 148, 28 and 57 TCR-sequenced participants respectively.

The CDR3 regions of human TCRbeta chains were subjected to immunosequencing. From the authors' description of their analysis: Repertoire TCRs were checked for matches against a reference library of SARS-CoV-2-specific TCRs that had been generated using the MIRA antigen-specificity platform. Breadth was defined as the fraction of unique TCRs that were SARS-CoV-2-associated, and depth was defined as the fraction of total T cells that were SARS-CoV-2-associated. Each spike-specific TCR was assigned to its reactive spike region and to a CD4 or CD8 class using the MIRA data. Log10-transformed breadth and depth values were compared by one-way ANOVA with Sidak's multiple comparisons tests. Not all clones reach the TCRdb copy of this immuneACCESS table, which keeps in-frame sequences only. Checked studies attribute under half of the gap to unresolved V genes and leave the rest unexplained. D and trimming were read from the DNA, whereas the V and J calls and clone size are those reported in that table. This sample lists roughly 150,000 clones; about 91% were detected once. The top ten constitute approximately 0.98% of the sample.

The sample's time point, from its label and the paper: about 28 days (+/-7) after the second vaccine dose. AZD1222 recipients whose second dose came at about 4 weeks and those whose second dose came at about 12 weeks were combined into one group, since spike-specific TCR depth and breadth did not differ between the two schedules. The vaccinee samples were drawn from two UK trials, COV001 and COV002, one of which was a single-blind randomized controlled phase 2/3 trial testing AZD1222 (ChAdOx1 nCoV-19) in healthy adults. For TCRbeta chain sequencing, PBMC samples from trial participants were taken at day 0 and at day 28 after the second dose. Details on this clone: The target of this receptor is not known. No much larger clone is present one base from it, and per-base qualities are unavailable.

What the study reported, not specific to this receptor: The 56-69-year group was small, and its depth increase did not reach significance, likely because of low power. After two AZD1222 doses, spike-specific TCR breadth and depth were significantly higher than at day 0 and than in MenACWY recipients. Nearly half of unique spike-specific TCRs reportedly recognized epitopes outside regions mutated in the B.1.351 and B.1.1.7 variants. The whole spike protein was spanned by vaccine-associated CD4 TCRs, and dominant responses were seen in regions 160-218 and 743-854. Because no day 14 peak-response samples were available, the repertoires could be characterized only after the peak T cell response. Conclusions about previously exposed vaccinees were limited because only five to seven AZD1222 recipients were SARS-CoV-2 seropositive at baseline. Participants were mostly white British, with more females than males. The authors suggested clonal diversity may have been underestimated.

At the junction V is shortened by 0 bases and J by 0 bases; bases outside the gene matches: 10. The CDR3 covers 19 residues, taking in both the cysteine and the phenylalanine. This entry keeps only the CDR3 DNA: 57 bases, framed from base 1. Taken from the germline V gene, the CDR1 and CDR2 loops are MGHRA and YSYEKL. The chain is made from TRBV4-1 and TRBJ2-3; 9 nucleotides in the junction match TRBD2. The sequencing here drew on peripheral blood, taken 28 days after the second AZD1222 dose. This TCR was sampled from an adult who received the AZD1222 COVID-19 vaccine. The DNA sequence is given as TGCGCCAGCAGCCAAGACTCCCGGCAGCGGGGGGTTAGCACAGATACGCAGTATTTT. This codes for CASSQDSRQRGVSTDTQYF.